This T cell receptor (beta chain) emerged from a study of T cells in Graves' hyperthyroidism and ophthalmopathy. This clonotype showed up just a few times. The source material, RNA transcripts, was used to amplify TCR beta CDR3 regions. A first-round RT-PCR of the TCR CDR3 used the HTBI primer set. TCRdb reanalysed the multiplex PCR reads using MiXCR and keeps one entry per CDR3 protein. The sample shows approximately 630,000 distinct CDR3 sequences, 15% to 20% of them seen only once. Sequenced: blood. The clonotype comes from a woman younger than 45 with Graves' hyperthyroidism.

CDR3: CSAQPPLGTISRTYEQYF. The CDR3, as DNA: TGCAGTGCGCAGCCCCCTTTGGGCACCATATCAAGGACTTACGAGCAGTACTTC. The V call is TRBV20-1, the J call TRBJ2-7; tentative D call: TRBD2 (5 bases). The CDR3 length is 18 residues. Germline-derived CDR1 and CDR2 are DFQATT and SNEGSKA (reference sequence). Trimming shortened V by 6 bases and J by 4 bases, and 31 bases separated the two germline ends.